This entry describes one T cell receptor (beta chain). This clonotype was observed a few times. The antigen this receptor binds is unknown. Qualities for individual bases were not recorded, and no much larger clone is one base off. The intended sense of this specimen's treatment or condition label: live attenuated yellow fever vaccine strain. PBMCs were isolated from peripheral blood using a standard Ficoll-Paque protocol. Dynabeads CD4 and CD8 positive selection kits were used to isolate CD4 and CD8 T-cell fractions. TriZol was used to extract RNA from bulk PBMCs, from CD4 and CD8 fractions, and from dextramer-positive and dextramer-negative fractions. The V end gives up 2 bases and the J end 5 bases, leaving 4 bases in the junction not matched to a gene. The CDR3 sequence holds 15 residues, the cysteine and phenylalanine included. Only CDR3 DNA is held: 45 bases, read in frame from base 1. According to the germline V gene, CDR1 reads SGHVS and CDR2 reads FQNEAQ.

This entry comes from a study of T cells after yellow fever vaccination (dated by TCRdb to 2018 to 2020). In terms of the full investigation: The SMART-Seq v4 Ultra Low Input RNA kit was used to prepare libraries from fractions with low cell numbers. Two healthy male donors made up the cohort, one aged 18 to 30 years and the other aged 30 to 39 years. Bulk TCR alpha and beta repertoires were sequenced longitudinally to track T-cell clones before and after primary and booster YFV17D yellow fever vaccination. Bulk PBMC replicates and cell subsets were isolated from blood drawn at multiple timepoints before and after both primary and secondary immunization. Overall study results and their limits: The secondary T-cell response was weaker than the primary response but faster, peaking on day 5 instead of day 15. After the booster, most of the clones that had expanded following primary vaccination were detected again (just under 97% of CD4 and 80% to 90% of CD8), which suggests that memory was broadly maintained. A small fraction of clonotypes appeared in both the CD4 and CD8 compartments, likely as a result of convergent recombination. Because only a couple of donors were included in the study, the extent to which the findings can be generalized is limited. Computational filtering was needed because FACS-sorted repertoires could contain abundant contaminating clonotypes from the bulk population.

The run used an Illumina NovaSeq 6000. TCR cDNA was made using 5'RACE template switching, a step that added a universal primer site and unique molecular identifiers. cDNA synthesis was primed from both the TCR alpha and TCR beta constant segments. Library amplification used two PCR steps, and the second PCR step added sample barcodes and sequencing adapters. Sequencing of libraries was performed on Illumina HiSeq 2500 (2x100 bp) or NovaSeq (2x150 bp). The paper's processing steps were these. MIGEC handled demultiplexing of reads and collapsing into UMI consensus sequences, while MiXCR performed V(D)J alignment. Using edgeR on replicate PBMC samples, clonotypes were called vaccine-responding if FDR was below 0.01 and the log2 fold change was above 5 up to day 15. Each bulk clonotype was labeled CD4 or CD8 based on which sequenced repertoire, CD4 or CD8, contained the clonotype at higher abundance. In-frame beta chains were kept once TCRdb had trimmed the public reads at Q25 with fastp and called clones with MiXCR. Rows with a matching CDR3 protein are joined into one entry that keeps the most common DNA and genes. The V and J calls here are based on TCRdb, not the publication. In this sample the table shows some 240,000 distinct CDR3 sequences, more than 3% of which occur a single time. Clones ranked in the top ten supply roughly 3% of the sample.

The sample consisted of CD4+ T cells sorted from PBMCs, taken 10 days after the yellow fever booster vaccination. This TCR came from a man aged 18 to 29 who received the YFV17D yellow fever vaccine. Rearrangement joined TRBV7-8 to TRBJ1-1, and 11 junctional nucleotides match TRBD1. The CDR3 here reads CASSLHRDRGTEAFF. The DNA sequence is as follows: TGTGCCAGCAGCTTACACCGGGACAGGGGGACTGAAGCTTTCTTT.